Below are 26 T cell receptor beta chains sequenced from a single sample in a study of blood T cell repertoires in COVID-19. TCRdb's table, derived via immunoSEQ multiplex PCR, lists solely in-frame clones and lacks some. The data show some 150,000 clones, around 84% seen once. Sequenced sample: peripheral blood. The receptors here all came from a woman aged 70-85 years with COVID-19, enrolled during active disease.

V is TRBV7-2 and J is TRBJ1-1; a possible D gene is TRBD1 (5 bases). V lost 0 bases to trimming and J lost 0 bases, with 11 bases between them. This CDR3 is built from 16 residues. Germline lookup yields CDR1 SGHTA and CDR2 FQGNSA. The CDR3 coding sequence is TGTGCCAGCAGCTTAGCCTGGAGGGGCCTGAACACTGAAGCTTTCTTT. This encodes CASSLAWRGLNTEAFF.

This chain joins TRBV6-6 and TRBJ2-7, with D tentatively TRBD1 (7 bases). The germline V gene has CDR1 MNHNY and CDR2 SVGAGI (reference sequence). V was shortened by 0 bases and J by 3 bases, with 15 bases between the two germline ends. This CDR3 region has 16 residues. The CDR3 DNA is TGTGCCAGCAGTTACTCGATCAGGGGGGTCGGCTACGAGCAGTACGTC. It specifies CASSYSIRGVGYEQYV.

The chain recombines TRBV10-3 with TRBJ1-2; a weak D match, TRBD1 (6 bases). The CDR3 is 15 residues long. Germline-derived CDR1 and CDR2 are ENHRY and SYGVKD. With 4 bases removed from V and 7 bases from J, the gap between germline ends came to 19 bases. For the CDR3, the DNA is TGTGCCATCAGTGGGGGATGGACAGAATATAGTGGCTACACCTTC. Protein product: CAISGGWTEYSGYTF.

This clone was recorded only once. This chain connects TRBV19 to TRBJ2-5; 11 nucleotides match TRBD1. This CDR3 is 13 amino acids long. Germline V gives CDR1 LNHDA, CDR2 SQIVND (reference sequence). With V trimmed by 6 bases and J by 4 bases, 1 base remained unmatched. Written as DNA, the CDR3 is TGTGCCAGTAGGGACAGGGGGCGAGAGACCCAGTACTTC. It codes for CASRDRGRETQYF.

V is TRBV7-3 and J is TRBJ2-5; 9 bases are a match to TRBD2. Germline CDR1 SGHTA, CDR2 FQGTGA. V shed 3 bases, J shed 2 bases, and the junction held 1 base outside the gene matches. This CDR3 region has 14 residues. The CDR3 is CASSLTSGQETQYF. CDR3 DNA: TGTGCCAGCAGCTTGACTAGCGGACAAGAGACCCAGTACTTC.

The gene calls are TRBV9 and TRBJ1-3; D might be TRBD1 (6 bases). V gave up 3 bases and J gave up 9 bases, with 13 bases separating them. Per germline, CDR1 SGDLS and CDR2 YYNGEE. The CDR3 extends over 13 amino acids. The CDR3 sequence: CASSAVDSTTIYF. The CDR3 nucleotides are TGTGCCAGCAGCGCCGTGGACAGCACCACCATATATTTT. The full variable domain, rest sourced from reference TRBV9 and TRBJ1-3, is DSGVTQTPKHLITATGQRVTLRCSPRSGDLSVYWYQQSLDQGLQFLIQYYNGEERAKGNILERFSAQQFPDLHSELNLSSLELGDSALYFCASSAVDSTTIYFGEGSWLTVV.

The chain combines TRBV9 with TRBJ2-3; D possibly corresponds to TRBD1 (5 bases). V was shortened by 4 bases and J by 6 bases, with 12 bases between the two germline ends. Germline assignment: CDR1 SGDLS and CDR2 YYNGEE. This CDR3 spans 13 amino acids. The CDR3 sequence is CASSPIKGDTQYF. The CDR3 nucleotides are TGTGCCAGCAGCCCAATAAAGGGGGATACGCAGTATTTT.

The chain is built from TRBV3-1 (or the pseudogene TRBV3-2) and TRBJ1-3; D may be TRBD1 (6 bases). The CDR3 length is 13 residues. V lost 10 bases and J 0 bases, leaving 10 bases between the germline ends. The germline CDR1 and CDR2 sequences are LGHDT and YNNKEL (reference sequence). CDR3 sequence reads: CATQQGSGNTIYF. The CDR3 DNA is TGTGCCACCCAACAGGGCTCTGGAAACACCATATATTTT.

This chain connects TRBV7-7 to TRBJ2-3, with TRBD2 matching over 7 bases. This CDR3 comprises 15 residues. V trimming: 0 bases; J trimming: 5 bases; junction bases outside the gene matches: 5. CDR1 is SSHAT and CDR2 is FNYEAQ in the germline V gene (reference sequence). CDR3 sequence (DNA): TGTGCCAGCAGCTTAGCGGGGGGGGTTCAAGATACGCAGTATTTT. It translates to CASSLAGGVQDTQYF.

This chain joins TRBV12-3 or TRBV12-4 and TRBJ2-1, with 10 nucleotides matching TRBD2. J lost 7 bases, V lost 8 bases, and 5 bases had no gene match. The CDR3 spans 13 residues. CDR3 nucleotide sequence: TGTGCCAGCGGTCAACTAGCGGGGAATGAGCAGTTCTTC. It translates to CASGQLAGNEQFF.

The V gene is TRBV19, the J gene TRBJ2-1, with 7 bases that match TRBD2. With V trimmed by 1 base and J by 6 bases, 6 bases remained unmatched. The CDR3 is 15 amino acids. The germline CDR1 and CDR2 sequences are LNHDA and SQIVND (reference sequence). CDR3 DNA: TGTGCCAGTAGTATAGGGACTAGTTCTTTCAATGAGCAGTTCTTC. Translating gives CASSIGTSSFNEQFF.

The V call is TRBV5-5, the J call TRBJ2-3; 7 nucleotides align to TRBD2. The junction had 11 bases not matched to a gene; V was cut back by 2 bases and J by 2 bases. CDR1 and CDR2 (germline): SGHKS, YYEKEE (reference sequence). This CDR3 is built from 17 residues. CDR3 DNA: TGTGCCAGCAGCTTTTTAGGCGGGGGACCCCCCACAGATACGCAGTATTTT. Translating gives CASSFLGGGPPTDTQYF.

The chain joins TRBV21-1 to TRBJ1-1. TRBV21-1 is an annotated pseudogene. This CDR3 region has 14 residues. The CDR3 here is CASMNRGGNTEAFF. The CDR3 DNA follows: TGTGCCAGCATGAACCGGGGGGGGAACACTGAAGCTTTCTTT.

This chain links TRBV28 with TRBJ1-1, with D perhaps TRBD1 (6 bases). Germline CDR1 MDHEN, CDR2 SYDVKM. V dropped 5 bases and J dropped 2 bases, with 15 bases sitting between them. This CDR3 has 15 residues. Here the CDR3 DNA reads TGTGCCAGCAGTATTCCGGGACACCGAAACACTGAAGCTTTCTTT. It translates to CASSIPGHRNTEAFF.

This clone was seen just once. The J gene is TRBJ1-5, the V gene TRBV28; TRBD1 matches at 7 bases. The V gene end was trimmed by 7 bases and the J gene end by 1 base; junction bases not matched to a gene: 4. Germline V gene lookup returns CDR1 MDHEN and CDR2 SYDVKM. The CDR3 sequence is 14 residues long. CDR3 sequence: CASTSGGSNQPQHF. CDR3 DNA sequence: TGTGCCAGCACCTCAGGGGGGAGCAATCAGCCCCAGCATTTT.

The rearrangement uses TRBV30 and TRBJ1-1, with unresolved D. The CDR3 has 14 residues. V was cut by 0 bases and J by 8 bases, with 16 bases left in between. From germline, CDR1 is GTSNPN and CDR2 SVGIG (reference sequence). The CDR3 protein is CAWSVGLGLSEAFF. For the CDR3, the DNA is TGTGCCTGGAGTGTAGGCCTGGGCCTGTCGGAAGCTTTCTTT.

Points on this clone: A much larger clonotype is one base distant, so this may be a read error. The sample has other DNA sequences that encode this CDR3 too. This rearrangement joins TRBV6-5 to TRBJ1-3; 7 bases align to TRBD1. Germline V gives CDR1 MNHEY, CDR2 SVGAGI. The CDR3 contains 14 residues. Losses at the gene ends were 6 bases for V and 1 base for J; bases not matched to a gene: 3. The CDR3 region is CASRETGSGNTIYF. The CDR3 nucleotides read TGTGCCAGCAGGGAGACAGGGTCTGGAAACACCATATATTTT.

The V call is TRBV6-1, the J call TRBJ1-5; 11 positions agree with TRBD1. Germline CDR1 is MNHNS and CDR2 is SASEGT. This CDR3 is built from 17 residues. The ends lost 4 bases at V and 3 bases at J; junction bases unmatched: 8. CDR3 protein: CASSAWTGGLNNQPQHF. The CDR3 DNA is TGTGCCAGCAGTGCCTGGACAGGGGGCTTGAACAATCAGCCCCAGCATTTT.

The chain combines TRBV12-2 with TRBJ2-1; the table's D call of TRBD1 was not tested on the DNA. TRBV12-2 is flagged as a pseudogene. This CDR3 comprises 15 residues. The CDR3 coding sequence is TGTGCAAGTCGCTTCAGTCCAGTTGCCTACAATGAGCAGTTCTTC. Its translation is CASRFSPVAYNEQFF.

This chain joins TRBV18 and TRBJ2-2; D not certain. The CDR3 length is 13 residues. The germline V gene encodes CDR1 KGHSH and CDR2 LQKENI. Trimming removed 3 bases at V and 1 base at J, with 3 bases between. CDR3 nucleotide sequence: TGTGCCAGCTCACCCGTGAACACCGGGGAGCTGTTTTTT. It codes for CASSPVNTGELFF.

This clone has just one count. V usage is TRBV12-3 or TRBV12-4 and J usage is TRBJ2-1; maybe TRBD1 (6 bases). The CDR3 totals 11 residues. Trimming stripped 6 bases from V and 10 bases from J, with 10 bases between. CDR3 nucleotides: TGTGCCAGCAGGGCCGGGACAGAGCAGTTCTTC. Translating it yields CASRAGTEQFF.

The V call is TRBV9, the J call TRBJ1-2, with unresolved D. Germline V gene lookup returns CDR1 SGDLS and CDR2 YYNGEE. V shed 0 bases and J shed 6 bases, with 12 bases lying between them. The CDR3 extends over 14 amino acids. As DNA, the CDR3 is TGTGCCAGCAGCGTAGCCTCAGCGTCCGATGGCTACACCTTC. Protein product: CASSVASASDGYTF.

The chain recombines TRBV11-3 with TRBJ1-1; unclear D gene. Germline loops: CDR1 SGHNT, CDR2 YENEEA. This CDR3 has 13 residues. V lost 1 base and J 2 bases, leaving 5 bases between the germline ends. The chain's CDR3 is CASSLGPNTEAFF. CDR3 bases: TGTGCCAGCAGCTTAGGGCCTAACACTGAAGCTTTCTTT.

The CDR3 loop reads CAISEPRGIAGELFF. The CDR3 bases are TGTGCCATCAGTGAGCCCAGGGGGATTGCCGGGGAGCTGTTTTTT. The chain recombines TRBV10-3 with TRBJ2-2; 7 nucleotides align to TRBD1. Trimming took 2 bases from V and 6 from J; bases not matched to a gene: 6. In germline, CDR1 is ENHRY, CDR2 SYGVKD. The CDR3 length is 15 residues.

The chain has TRBV29-1 and TRBJ1-2; 7 bases fit TRBD1. Germline-derived CDR1 and CDR2 are SQVTM and ANQGSEA. There are 15 residues in the CDR3. V was clipped by 1 base and J by 2 bases; unmatched bases: 7. The CDR3 nucleotides read TGCAGCGTTGAAGTTACAGGGGCGCGGAACTATGGCTACACCTTC. Protein sequence: CSVEVTGARNYGYTF.

J is TRBJ2-1 and V is TRBV2; a possible D gene is TRBD1 (6 bases). The CDR3 spans 14 residues. V was shortened by 4 bases and J by 5 bases, with 12 bases between the two germline ends. Germline lookup yields CDR1 SNHLY and CDR2 FYNNEI. For the CDR3, the DNA is TGTGCCAGCAGTGTTAGGACAGCTAACAATGAGCAGTTCTTC. Protein: CASSVRTANNEQFF.